This TCR beta chain was profiled in a study of blood T cell repertoires in COVID-19. At the level of the study: The United States, Italy and Spain were the sources of the acute and convalescent COVID-19 samples. PBMCs, B-cell-depleted T cells, or T cells provided the cDNA or gDNA that made up the material.

This CDR3 has 16 residues. V lost 0 bases and J lost 3; bases outside the gene matches: 6. The V gene's germline CDR1 is SGHTA and CDR2 FQGNSA. Participants' own reports of clinical history determined their cohort assignment. The method was immunoSEQ multiplex PCR; TCRdb's version includes in-frame clones alone and lacks a portion of them. In the table there are 150,000 to 200,000 clones, roughly four fifths of which are singletons. In this sample, this clone turned up a few times. The sequence was obtained from a man aged 45-65 years who had recovered from COVID-19. What was sequenced was PBMCs or T cells enriched from blood (not recorded which). The gene calls are TRBV7-2 and TRBJ2-7; 9 nucleotides align to TRBD2. The CDR3 DNA follows: TGTGCCAGCAGCTTAGCCCGGGGTAGCGGGGGCTACGAGCAGTACTTC. Protein: CASSLARGSGGYEQYF. Using reference TRBV7-2 and TRBJ2-7 for the parts outside the CDR3, the full variable domain is GAGVSQSPSNKVTEKGKDVELRCDPISGHTALYWYRQSLGQGLEFLIYFQGNSAPDKSGLPSDRFSAERTGGSVSTLTIQRTQQEDSAVYLCASSLARGSGGYEQYFGPGTRLTVT.